A single sample is the source of the 20 T cell receptor beta chains below, sequenced in a study of blood T cell repertoires in COVID-19. Sequencing used immunoSEQ multiplex PCR; TCRdb keeps in-frame clones, though not all of them. This sample yields over 150,000 clones, of which around 74% are seen a single time; 2.8% belongs to the top ten. Sequencing was done on a sample of peripheral blood. The receptors come from a man aged 65-85 years with acute or convalescent COVID-19.

The V gene is TRBV27, the J gene TRBJ2-3, with D possibly TRBD2 on 5 matching bases. Germline V gene sequence: CDR1 MNHEY, CDR2 SMNVEV (reference sequence). The V and J ends lost 8 bases and 2 bases respectively, with 14 bases between them. This CDR3 spans 14 amino acids. In nucleotides, the CDR3 is TGTGCCAGCGTGGGAGTTAAACCCACAGATACGCAGTATTTT. Encoded protein: CASVGVKPTDTQYF.

This clone was observed once. V gene TRBV27 combines with J gene TRBJ1-2; tentative D call: TRBD1 (5 bases). CDR3 size: 13 residues. With 6 bases removed from V and 6 bases from J, the gap between germline ends came to 14 bases. Germline V gene lookup returns CDR1 MNHEY and CDR2 SMNVEV (reference sequence). The CDR3 loop reads CASSRNLGDGYTF. In DNA, the CDR3 is TGTGCCAGCAGCCGAAACCTAGGGGATGGCTACACCTTC.

In this sample, this clone turned up a few times. This chain links TRBV15 with TRBJ1-1, with 7 positions matching TRBD1. The germline V gene has CDR1 LNHNV and CDR2 YYDKDF (reference sequence). V shed 7 bases, J shed 3 bases, and the junction held 8 bases outside the gene matches. The CDR3 is 14 amino acids. CDR3 DNA sequence: TGTGCCACCATGACAGGGTCTGGGTACACTGAAGCTTTCTTT. Its protein is CATMTGSGYTEAFF.

J is TRBJ1-2 and V is TRBV6-1; D is possibly TRBD1 (6 bases). The germline V gene has CDR1 MNHNS and CDR2 SASEGT. This CDR3 region has 15 residues. Trimming stripped 1 base from V and 4 bases from J, with 13 bases between. CDR3 sequence (DNA): TGTGCCAGCAGTGAAGAATTCGGGACATTCTATGGCTACACCTTC. Residues: CASSEEFGTFYGYTF.

V and J are TRBV14 and TRBJ2-4; the match to TRBD1 covers 9 bases. Germline assignment: CDR1 SGHDN and CDR2 FVKESK. V lost 4 bases to trimming and J lost 6 bases; unmatched junction nucleotides: 1. The CDR3 has 13 amino acids. This CDR3 reads CASSPGQGNIQYF. In DNA form, the CDR3 reads TGTGCCAGCAGCCCGGGACAGGGAAACATTCAGTACTTC.

The chain carries TRBV5-5 and TRBJ1-2; D gene ambiguous. The V gene's germline CDR1 is SGHKS and CDR2 YYEKEE (reference sequence). V shed 5 bases and J shed 4 bases, with 18 bases lying between them. The CDR3 spans 15 residues. The CDR3 nucleotides read TGTGCCAGCAGTGCCGGGAGTTACACAACCTATGGCTACACCTTC. This gives the protein CASSAGSYTTYGYTF. Combining the CDR3 with reference TRBV5-5 and TRBJ1-2 gives the whole variable domain DAGVTQSPTHLIKTRGQQVTLRCSPISGHKSVSWYQQVLGQGPQFIFQYYEKEERGRGNFPDRFSARQFPNYSSELNVNALLLGDSALYLCASSAGSYTTYGYTFGSGTRLTVV.

The chain couples TRBV11-3 to TRBJ2-1; D not certain. Germline V gene lookup returns CDR1 SGHNT and CDR2 YENEEA. The CDR3 has 14 residues. The ends were cut back, 6 bases at V and 4 bases at J, with 13 bases in the middle. The chain's CDR3 is CASRDDTSYNEQFF. In DNA, the CDR3 is TGTGCCAGCAGAGACGACACCAGTTACAATGAGCAGTTCTTC.

The chain combines TRBV7-2 with TRBJ2-1; 7 bases are shared with TRBD2. This CDR3 spans 14 amino acids. The germline CDR1 and CDR2 sequences are SGHTA and FQGNSA. V lost 1 base, J lost 12 bases, and 9 bases stayed unmatched. The CDR3 coding sequence is TGTGCCAGCAGCTTAGATGTTAGCGGGCTGGCGCAGTTCTTC. Protein product: CASSLDVSGLAQFF.

The J gene is TRBJ1-2, the V gene TRBV7-9; 8 positions match TRBD1. The germline gives CDR1 SEHNR, CDR2 FQNEAQ (reference sequence). The CDR3 covers 13 residues. After removal of 2 bases from V and 5 bases from J, the junction contained 1 base not matched to a gene. The CDR3 loop is CASSLTGGYGYTF. CDR3 nucleotide sequence: TGTGCCAGCAGCTTAACAGGGGGATATGGCTACACCTTC.

The CDR3 nucleotides read TGTGCCAGCAGCCAGGGACAGGGATTATGGTATGGCTACACCTTC. Its protein product is CASSQGQGLWYGYTF. The gene calls are TRBV3-1 (or the pseudogene TRBV3-2) and TRBJ1-2; 9 bases agree with TRBD1. The germline V gene encodes CDR1 LGHDT and CDR2 YNNKEL (reference sequence). CDR3 size: 15 residues. The ends lost 3 bases at V and 5 bases at J; junction bases unmatched: 7.

The rearrangement joins TRBV19 to TRBJ2-7; 8 bases match TRBD1. V lost 6 bases, J lost 0 bases, and 4 bases stayed unmatched. CDR3 length: 14 residues. Per germline, CDR1 LNHDA and CDR2 SQIVND (reference sequence). Here the CDR3 DNA reads TGTGCCAGTAGATCCGGACAGGGCTCCTACGAGCAGTACTTC. It translates to CASRSGQGSYEQYF.

The chain recombines TRBV9 with TRBJ2-5; TRBD2 matches 7 bases. With 0 bases clipped from V and 1 base from J, the junction kept 3 bases outside the gene matches. Germline V gene lookup returns CDR1 SGDLS and CDR2 YYNGEE. The CDR3 is 15 residues long. CDR3 in amino acids: CASSVVASGQETQYF. For the CDR3, the DNA is TGTGCCAGCAGCGTAGTTGCTAGCGGCCAAGAGACCCAGTACTTC.

This chain joins TRBV15 and TRBJ1-1; 9 nucleotides line up with TRBD1. Germline V gene sequence: CDR1 LNHNV, CDR2 YYDKDF (reference sequence). V was clipped by 3 bases and J by 6 bases; unmatched bases: 11. This CDR3 region has 16 residues. For the CDR3, the DNA is TGTGCCACCAGCAGGAGGGTGCAGGGGGACAGGGCTGAAGCTTTCTTT. Encoded protein: CATSRRVQGDRAEAFF.

The chain has TRBV11-3 and TRBJ1-3, with 8 bases that match TRBD1. The CDR3 loop spans 15 amino acids. Germline V gene sequence: CDR1 SGHNT, CDR2 YENEEA. Trimming removed 7 bases from V and 4 bases from J; junction bases left unmatched: 9. The CDR3 coding sequence is TGTGCCAGCAAAGGCCCAAGGACAGGGGGAAACACCATATATTTT. Translating it yields CASKGPRTGGNTIYF. The entire variable domain, with the rest obtained from reference TRBV11-3 and TRBJ1-3, is as follows: EAGVVQSPRYKIIEKKQPVAFWCNPISGHNTLYWYLQNLGQGPELLIRYENEEAVDDSQLPKDRFSAERLKGVDSTLKIQPAELGDSAVYLCASKGPRTGGNTIYFGEGSWLTVV.

The chain employs TRBV19 and TRBJ2-7; 11 bases line up with TRBD2. The length of the CDR3 is 15 residues. CDR1 LNHDA and CDR2 SQIVND come from the germline V gene (reference sequence). The ends lost 7 bases at V and 2 bases at J; junction bases unmatched: 7. The CDR3 DNA is TGTGCCAGTACCAGTAGCGGGAGGGCCCCCTACGAGCAGTACTTC. It encodes CASTSSGRAPYEQYF.

V and J are TRBV28 and TRBJ1-2; TRBD1 matches 11 bases. The CDR3 consists of 17 residues. Germline assignment: CDR1 MDHEN and CDR2 SYDVKM. J gave up 6 bases and V 3 bases, and 12 bases lay outside the gene matches. DNA for the CDR3: TGTGCCAGCAGTTTCGGGGGAACCGGGACAGGGGGAAATGGCTACACCTTC. Its translation is CASSFGGTGTGGNGYTF.

The chain couples TRBV5-1 to TRBJ2-2, with TRBD1 identical over 7 bases. V was pared by 4 bases and J by 5 bases, with 5 bases of the junction left unmatched. Germline V lookup: CDR1 SGHRS, CDR2 YFSETQ. The CDR3 totals 14 residues. The chain's CDR3 is CASSPTGITGELFF. The CDR3 DNA sequence: TGCGCCAGCAGCCCGACAGGGATTACCGGGGAGCTGTTTTTT.

V is TRBV11-2 and J is TRBJ2-7; the match to TRBD1 covers 10 bases. Germline CDR1 reads SGHAT; CDR2 reads FQNNGV. CDR3 length equals 14 residues. J gave up 4 bases and V 4 bases, and 4 bases lay outside the gene matches. CDR3 sequence reads: CASSSPGQGYEQYF. CDR3 coding DNA: TGTGCCAGCAGCTCTCCGGGACAGGGGTACGAGCAGTACTTC.

The chain combines TRBV11-2 with TRBJ2-7, with 10 bases lining up with TRBD2. CDR1 and CDR2 from the germline V gene are SGHAT and FQNNGV. The CDR3 loop spans 14 amino acids. The J segment lost 0 bases and the V segment lost 5 bases, leaving 1 base of the junction unmatched. The CDR3 DNA reads TGTGCCAGCAGCCCTAGCGGGAGCTCCTACGAGCAGTACTTC. This sequence encodes CASSPSGSSYEQYF.

The J gene is TRBJ1-3, the V gene TRBV28, with D uncertain. Trimming took 3 bases from V and 2 from J, leaving 11 bases between them. From germline, CDR1 is MDHEN and CDR2 SYDVKM. The CDR3 runs 15 residues. CDR3 loop: CASSLAGSTGNTIYF. For the CDR3, the DNA is TGTGCCAGCAGTTTGGCCGGGAGCACTGGAAACACCATATATTTT.